What follows describes a single T cell receptor (beta chain). Memory CD4+ T cells were sorted as CD4+CD45RO+CD25- cells. MiXCR, applied by TCRdb to the 5' RACE reads, yields one record per CDR3 protein. The sample gives roughly 6,100 distinct CDR3 sequences, roughly 69% of which show up once; about 4% is in the top ten. Trimming cost V 4 bases and J 2 bases; bases outside gene matches: 4. The germline V gene encodes CDR1 SGHRS and CDR2 YFSETQ. The CDR3 spans 14 residues. V usage is TRBV5-1 and J usage is TRBJ2-7, with 9 positions matching TRBD1. Sequencing was done on a sample of memory CD4+ T cells sorted from a lymph node. The subset: memory CD4+ T cells, CD4+CD45RO+CD25-. The sequence was obtained from a female donor with breast cancer. The CDR3 DNA follows: TGCGCCAGCAGCGATACAGGGGGCGCCTACGAGCAGTACTTC. It translates to CASSDTGGAYEQYF.